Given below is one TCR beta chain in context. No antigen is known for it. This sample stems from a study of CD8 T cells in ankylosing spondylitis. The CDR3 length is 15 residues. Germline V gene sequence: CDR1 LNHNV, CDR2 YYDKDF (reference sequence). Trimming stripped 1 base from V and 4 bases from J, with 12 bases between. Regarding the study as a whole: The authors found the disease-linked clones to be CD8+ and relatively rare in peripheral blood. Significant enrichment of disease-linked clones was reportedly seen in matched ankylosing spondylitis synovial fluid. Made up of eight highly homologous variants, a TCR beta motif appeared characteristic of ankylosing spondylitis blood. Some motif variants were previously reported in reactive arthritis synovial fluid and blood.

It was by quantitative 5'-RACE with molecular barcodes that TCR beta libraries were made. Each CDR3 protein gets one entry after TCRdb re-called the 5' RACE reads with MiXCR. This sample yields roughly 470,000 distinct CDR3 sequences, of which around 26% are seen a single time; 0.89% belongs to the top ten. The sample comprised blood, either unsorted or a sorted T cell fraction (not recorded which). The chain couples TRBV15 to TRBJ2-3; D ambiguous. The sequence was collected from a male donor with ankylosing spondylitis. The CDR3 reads CATSRAGLVADTQYF. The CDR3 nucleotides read TGTGCCACCAGCAGAGCGGGCCTAGTCGCAGATACGCAGTATTTT.